This TCR beta chain derives from a study of blood T cell repertoires in COVID-19. Overall study context: Samples of COVID-19 (acute and convalescent) were obtained from the United States, Italy and Spain. PBMCs, B-cell-depleted T cells, or T cells provided the cDNA or gDNA that made up the material.

Sequencing used immunoSEQ multiplex PCR; TCRdb keeps in-frame clones, though not all of them. The table records 180,000 or so clones, nearly 80% of them present only once. CDR1 and CDR2 from the germline V gene are GTSNPN and SVGIG (reference sequence). V shed 2 bases and J 0 bases; nucleotides not matched to a gene: 3. This CDR3 comprises 16 residues. Those who participated ranged in age from about 18 to 95 years and resided in about 24 US areas. The sequencing input was PBMCs or T cells enriched from blood (not recorded which). The TCR sequence derives from a man between 60 and 75 years old who had been exposed to COVID-19. The chain uses TRBV30 and TRBJ2-2; 10 nucleotides agree with TRBD1. This CDR3 is CAWSPGTGANTGELFF. CDR3 sequence (DNA): TGTGCCTGGAGTCCGGGGACAGGGGCGAACACCGGGGAGCTGTTTTTT.